A selection of T cell receptor beta chains follows, all from one sample in a study of T-cell memory formation after mild COVID-19. TCRdb re-analysed the 5' RACE reads in MiXCR, keeping a single row per CDR3 protein. The sample shows some 150,000 distinct CDR3 sequences, 15% to 20% of them seen only once. What was sequenced was PBMCs or a T cell subset sorted from them (not recorded which). These receptor sequences come from an adult woman who had mild COVID-19 (a few samples of this study predate the infection). Cell type and time point are not known. The CDR3 runs from the conserved cysteine through the conserved F or W. Fields, in order: J gene, V gene, D gene, clone size, CDR3 protein, CDR3 DNA. The D gene is left open where the match is weak. Where a row states a size, it is once, few, many or the class of an expanded clone; other rows omit it.

J: TRBJ2-2
V: TRBV20-1
D: .
size: .
CDR3: CSARWGTGELFF
DNA: TGCAGTGCTAGATGGGGGACCGGGGAGCTGTTTTTT

J: TRBJ2-1
V: TRBV18
D: TRBD1
size: .
CDR3: CASSPPWTGDNEQFF
DNA: TGTGCCAGCTCACCACCATGGACAGGCGACAATGAGCAGTTCTTC

J: TRBJ2-7
V: TRBV5-1
D: TRBD1
size: .
CDR3: CASSHGTGAYEQYF
DNA: TGCGCCAGCAGCCACGGGACAGGGGCCTACGAGCAGTACTTC

J: TRBJ1-1
V: TRBV29-1
D: .
size: .
CDR3: CSVELEGFYTEAFF
DNA: TGCAGCGTTGAATTGGAGGGCTTCTACACTGAAGCTTTCTTT

J: TRBJ2-1
V: TRBV29-1
D: TRBD1
size: few
CDR3: CSVSDRANYNEQFF
DNA: TGCAGCGTTTCCGACAGGGCAAACTACAATGAGCAGTTCTTC

J: TRBJ2-7
V: TRBV7-2
D: TRBD2
size: few
CDR3: CASSLASGAGADREQYF
DNA: TGTGCCAGCAGCTTAGCAAGTGGGGCGGGAGCGGATAGAGAGCAGTACTTC

J: TRBJ1-2
V: TRBV18
D: TRBD1
size: many
CDR3: CASSPKGAFDYGYTF
DNA: TGTGCCAGCTCACCGAAGGGGGCCTTTGACTATGGCTACACCTTC

J: TRBJ1-1
V: TRBV12-3/TRBV12-4
D: TRBD1
size: few
CDR3: CASSPTTGGWAEAFF
DNA: TGTGCCAGCAGTCCTACGACAGGGGGCTGGGCTGAAGCTTTCTTT

J: TRBJ2-2
V: TRBV20-1
D: TRBD1
size: few
CDR3: CSARRQGSPNTGELFF
DNA: TGCAGTGCTAGGAGACAGGGATCCCCGAACACCGGGGAGCTGTTTTTT

J: TRBJ2-3
V: TRBV5-4
D: .
size: few
CDR3: CASSPPTGGTQYF
DNA: TGTGCCAGCAGCCCACCGACCGGTGGTACGCAGTATTTT

J: TRBJ2-7
V: TRBV29-1
D: TRBD1
size: .
CDR3: CSVIPGTGDQYF
DNA: TGCAGCGTCATCCCTGGGACAGGGGACCAGTACTTC

J: TRBJ2-1
V: TRBV29-1
D: .
size: .
CDR3: CSATGVTYNEQFF
DNA: TGCAGCGCCACGGGTGTGACCTACAATGAGCAGTTCTTC

J: TRBJ1-6
V: TRBV7-2
D: .
size: .
CDR3: CASSLAEGIGSPLHF
DNA: TGTGCCAGCAGCTTAGCGGAGGGGATAGGGTCACCCCTCCACTTT

J: TRBJ2-7
V: TRBV6-2/TRBV6-3
D: .
size: few
CDR3: CASSSAGRGLRSYEQYF
DNA: TGTGCCAGCAGTTCGGCAGGTCGGGGTTTACGTTCCTACGAGCAGTACTTC

J: TRBJ2-3
V: TRBV5-1
D: .
size: .
CDR3: CASSPGSGAWDTQYF
DNA: TGCGCCAGCAGCCCGGGGTCAGGGGCTTGGGATACGCAGTATTTT

J: TRBJ2-1
V: TRBV7-7
D: TRBD2
size: .
CDR3: CASSPWTSLSSYNEQFF
DNA: TGTGCCAGCAGCCCATGGACTAGCCTGAGCTCCTACAATGAGCAGTTCTTC

J: TRBJ2-1
V: TRBV9
D: TRBD1
size: .
CDR3: CASSAGQGSSNEQFF
DNA: TGTGCCAGCAGCGCCGGACAGGGCTCGAGCAATGAGCAGTTCTTC

J: TRBJ1-1
V: TRBV5-5
D: .
size: .
CDR3: CASSFNRKTEAFF
DNA: TGTGCCAGCAGCTTCAATAGGAAAACTGAAGCTTTCTTT

J: TRBJ2-2
V: TRBV11-3
D: TRBD2
size: .
CDR3: CASSSGLAGSTGELFF
DNA: TGTGCCAGCAGCTCCGGACTAGCGGGGTCCACCGGGGAGCTGTTTTTT

J: TRBJ2-1
V: TRBV5-1
D: .
size: .
CDR3: CASSGGLYNEQFF
DNA: TGCGCCAGCAGTGGTGGGCTATACAATGAGCAGTTCTTC

J: TRBJ1-2
V: TRBV12-3/TRBV12-4
D: .
size: few
CDR3: CASSLAGTRNGYTF
DNA: TGTGCCAGCAGTTTAGCGGGCACTCGGAATGGCTACACCTTC

J: TRBJ2-3
V: TRBV5-1
D: .
size: .
CDR3: CASSLERGALDTQYF
DNA: TGCGCCAGCAGCTTGGAGCGTGGGGCTTTGGATACGCAGTATTTT

J: TRBJ2-2
V: TRBV6-1
D: .
size: .
CDR3: CASSEGTFRELFF
DNA: TGTGCCAGCAGTGAAGGGACCTTCCGGGAGCTGTTTTTT

J: TRBJ2-5
V: TRBV6-6
D: .
size: few
CDR3: CASSFNGGTQYF
DNA: TGTGCCAGCAGCTTTAACGGGGGGACCCAGTACTTC

J: TRBJ1-1
V: TRBV18
D: .
size: .
CDR3: CASSPTLGGAEAFF
DNA: TGTGCCAGCTCACCCACCCTTGGGGGAGCTGAAGCTTTCTTT

J: TRBJ2-7
V: TRBV4-2
D: .
size: .
CDR3: CASSQYRGFSYEQYF
DNA: TGTGCCAGCAGCCAATATCGAGGGTTTTCCTACGAGCAGTACTTC

J: TRBJ2-1
V: TRBV19
D: TRBD2
size: .
CDR3: CASSSGGASYNEQFF
DNA: TGTGCCAGTAGTAGCGGGGGGGCCTCCTACAATGAGCAGTTCTTC

J: TRBJ2-1
V: TRBV18
D: TRBD2
size: .
CDR3: CASSLKLAGSNEQFF
DNA: TGTGCCAGCTCACTAAAACTAGCGGGGAGCAATGAGCAGTTCTTC

J: TRBJ2-1
V: TRBV9
D: .
size: .
CDR3: CASSPSPGPYNEQFF
DNA: TGTGCCAGCAGCCCCAGTCCGGGGCCCTACAATGAGCAGTTCTTC

J: TRBJ2-1
V: TRBV11-3
D: .
size: .
CDR3: CASNSQGSSYNEQFF
DNA: TGTGCCAGCAACTCCCAGGGCAGCTCCTACAATGAGCAGTTCTTC

J: TRBJ2-7
V: TRBV5-1
D: .
size: .
CDR3: CASSSEVSRGVVEQYF
DNA: TGCGCCAGCAGCTCGGAGGTGTCTAGGGGCGTAGTAGAGCAGTACTTC

J: TRBJ1-2
V: TRBV4-2
D: .
size: .
CDR3: CASSQDFGDGYTF
DNA: TGTGCCAGCAGCCAAGATTTCGGGGACGGCTACACCTTC

J: TRBJ2-7
V: TRBV29-1
D: TRBD2
size: .
CDR3: CSVSGTSAIYEQYF
DNA: TGCAGCGTGTCCGGGACTAGCGCTATCTACGAGCAGTACTTC

J: TRBJ1-3
V: TRBV7-2
D: .
size: few
CDR3: CASSLRASGNTIYF
DNA: TGTGCCAGCAGCTTAAGGGCCTCTGGAAACACCATATATTTT

J: TRBJ1-4
V: TRBV13
D: .
size: .
CDR3: CASSLQASNEKLFF
DNA: TGTGCCAGCAGCCTCCAGGCGTCTAATGAAAAACTGTTTTTT

J: TRBJ1-2
V: TRBV6-5
D: TRBD1
size: .
CDR3: CASTLRTTGFGGSNYGYTF
DNA: TGTGCCAGCACCCTACGGACGACAGGGTTTGGGGGGTCTAACTATGGCTACACCTTC

J: TRBJ2-5
V: TRBV20-1
D: TRBD2
size: .
CDR3: CSARDLKREGRETQYF
DNA: TGCAGTGCTAGAGATCTCAAGCGGGAGGGCCGGGAGACCCAGTACTTC

J: TRBJ2-1
V: TRBV5-1
D: TRBD1
size: few
CDR3: CASSLVTGQIGDEQFF
DNA: TGCGCCAGCAGCTTGGTAACGGGACAGATCGGCGATGAGCAGTTCTTC

J: TRBJ2-2
V: TRBV6-6
D: TRBD2
size: .
CDR3: CASSSATSLGELFF
DNA: TGTGCCAGCAGTTCCGCGACTAGCTTGGGGGAGCTGTTTTTT

J: TRBJ2-7
V: TRBV6-6
D: TRBD1
size: .
CDR3: CASGDRGFEQYF
DNA: TGTGCCAGCGGGGACAGGGGCTTCGAGCAGTACTTC

J: TRBJ2-7
V: TRBV12-3/TRBV12-4
D: .
size: few
CDR3: CASSSTGTDYEQYF
DNA: TGTGCCAGCAGCTCAACCGGGACTGATTACGAGCAGTACTTC

J: TRBJ1-1
V: TRBV5-1
D: TRBD1
size: .
CDR3: CASSPWTGPKNTEAFF
DNA: TGCGCCAGCAGCCCTTGGACAGGGCCGAAGAACACTGAAGCTTTCTTT

J: TRBJ2-1
V: TRBV7-3
D: TRBD2
size: .
CDR3: CASSLPGGPMNEQFF
DNA: TGTGCCAGCAGCTTACCGGGAGGGCCCATGAATGAGCAGTTCTTC

J: TRBJ2-1
V: TRBV5-1
D: .
size: few
CDR3: CASSLVGGGTYNEQFF
DNA: TGCGCCAGCAGCTTGGTCGGGGGAGGCACCTACAATGAGCAGTTCTTC

J: TRBJ1-4
V: TRBV6-2/TRBV6-3
D: .
size: .
CDR3: CASSLPSRANEKLFF
DNA: TGTGCCAGCAGCCTTCCCTCAAGGGCTAATGAAAAACTGTTTTTT

J: TRBJ1-1
V: TRBV18
D: TRBD1
size: .
CDR3: CASSPGRTGVAFF
DNA: TGTGCCAGCTCACCAGGGCGGACAGGGGTCGCTTTCTTT

J: TRBJ1-2
V: TRBV7-9
D: .
size: .
CDR3: CASSLVEDGGYTF
DNA: TGTGCCAGCAGCTTAGTTGAGGACGGTGGCTACACCTTC

J: TRBJ2-1
V: TRBV5-1
D: .
size: few
CDR3: CASSSDSSYNEQFF
DNA: TGCGCCAGCAGCTCCGACAGCTCCTACAATGAGCAGTTCTTC

J: TRBJ2-2
V: TRBV12-3/TRBV12-4
D: .
size: few
CDR3: CASRLSGVARTGELFF
DNA: TGTGCCAGCAGACTAAGCGGAGTAGCGAGGACCGGGGAGCTGTTTTTT

J: TRBJ2-3
V: TRBV7-2
D: .
size: few
CDR3: CASSLRSAGSSDTQYF
DNA: TGTGCCAGCAGCTTAAGGTCCGCGGGATCATCGGATACGCAGTATTTT

J: TRBJ2-7
V: TRBV7-6
D: .
size: few
CDR3: CASSIQTVGDEQYF
DNA: TGTGCCAGCAGTATTCAGACTGTTGGGGACGAGCAGTACTTC

J: TRBJ2-7
V: TRBV5-6
D: .
size: .
CDR3: CASSLEAGQSAYEQYF
DNA: TGTGCCAGCAGCTTAGAGGCGGGACAGAGTGCCTACGAGCAGTACTTC

J: TRBJ2-6
V: TRBV20-1
D: .
size: few
CDR3: CSARGFNISGANVLTF
DNA: TGCAGTGCTAGGGGATTTAATATTTCTGGGGCCAACGTCCTGACTTTC

J: TRBJ2-7
V: TRBV18
D: .
size: .
CDR3: CASSPGANRDEQYF
DNA: TGTGCCAGCTCACCAGGCGCAAATCGAGACGAGCAGTACTTC

J: TRBJ2-7
V: TRBV5-1
D: TRBD1
size: few
CDR3: CASGQGDPDEQYF
DNA: TGCGCCAGCGGACAGGGAGACCCTGACGAGCAGTACTTC

J: TRBJ2-7
V: TRBV11-2
D: .
size: .
CDR3: CASSLGTALYEQYF
DNA: TGTGCCAGCAGCTTAGGGACAGCACTCTACGAGCAGTACTTC

J: TRBJ1-2
V: TRBV20-1
D: .
size: .
CDR3: CSAFELGYTF
DNA: TGCAGTGCTTTCGAGCTGGGCTACACCTTC

J: TRBJ2-4
V: TRBV5-6
D: .
size: .
CDR3: CASSDYRILAKNIQYF
DNA: TGTGCCAGCAGCGACTACAGGATCCTAGCCAAAAACATTCAGTACTTC